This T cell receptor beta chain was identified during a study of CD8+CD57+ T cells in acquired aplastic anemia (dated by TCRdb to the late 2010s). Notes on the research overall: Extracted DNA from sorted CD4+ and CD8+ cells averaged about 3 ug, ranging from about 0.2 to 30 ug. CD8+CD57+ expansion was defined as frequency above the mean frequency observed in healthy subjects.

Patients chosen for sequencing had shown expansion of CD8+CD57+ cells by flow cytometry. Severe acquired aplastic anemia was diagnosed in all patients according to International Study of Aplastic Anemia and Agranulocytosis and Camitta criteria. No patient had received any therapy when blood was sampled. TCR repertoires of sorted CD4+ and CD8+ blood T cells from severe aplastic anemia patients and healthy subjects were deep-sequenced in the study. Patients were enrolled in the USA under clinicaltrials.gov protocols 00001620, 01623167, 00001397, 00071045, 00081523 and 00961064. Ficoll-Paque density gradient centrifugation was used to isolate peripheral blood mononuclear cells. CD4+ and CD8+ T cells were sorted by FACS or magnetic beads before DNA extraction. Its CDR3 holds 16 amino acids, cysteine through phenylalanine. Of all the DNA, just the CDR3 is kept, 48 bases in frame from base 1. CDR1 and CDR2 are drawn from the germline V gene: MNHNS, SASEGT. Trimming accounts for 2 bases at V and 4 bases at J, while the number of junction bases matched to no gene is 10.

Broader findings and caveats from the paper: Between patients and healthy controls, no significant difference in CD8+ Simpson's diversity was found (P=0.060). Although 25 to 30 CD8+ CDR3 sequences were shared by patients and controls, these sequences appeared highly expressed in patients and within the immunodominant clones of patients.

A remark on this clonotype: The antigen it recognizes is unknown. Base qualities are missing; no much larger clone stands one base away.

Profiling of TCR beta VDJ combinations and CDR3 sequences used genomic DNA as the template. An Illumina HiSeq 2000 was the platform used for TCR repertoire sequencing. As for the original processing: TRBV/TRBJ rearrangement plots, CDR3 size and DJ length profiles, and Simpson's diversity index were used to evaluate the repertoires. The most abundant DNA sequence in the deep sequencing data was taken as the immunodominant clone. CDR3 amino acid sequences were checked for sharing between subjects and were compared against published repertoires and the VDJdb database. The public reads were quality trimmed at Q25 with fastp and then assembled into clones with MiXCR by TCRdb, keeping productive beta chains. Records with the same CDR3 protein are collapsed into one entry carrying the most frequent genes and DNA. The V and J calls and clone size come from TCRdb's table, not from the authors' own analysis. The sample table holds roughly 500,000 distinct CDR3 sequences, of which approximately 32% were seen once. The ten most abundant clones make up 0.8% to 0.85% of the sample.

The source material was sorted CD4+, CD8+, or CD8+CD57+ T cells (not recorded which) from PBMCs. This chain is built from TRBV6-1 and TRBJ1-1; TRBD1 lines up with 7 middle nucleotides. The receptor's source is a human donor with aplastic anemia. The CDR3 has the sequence CASSEWDRGLSTEAFF. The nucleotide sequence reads TGTGCCAGCAGTGAATGGGATAGGGGGCTGAGCACTGAAGCTTTCTTT.